This TCR beta chain was recovered during a study of regulatory T cells in long-lasting Graves disease. CDR3 length: 19 amino acids. After removal of 7 bases from V and 2 bases from J, the junction contained 19 bases not matched to a gene. CDR1 MDHEN and CDR2 SYDVKM come from the germline V gene. Time point of the sample: newly diagnosed GD, antithyroid drugs for less than 3 months. Extracted PBMC RNA gave rise to the TCR library. In building TCR beta libraries, iRepertoire HTBI primers were used together with Arm-PCR of CDR3 regions. TCRdb re-called the multiplex PCR reads through MiXCR, storing one row per CDR3 protein. The data show roughly 610,000 distinct CDR3 sequences, with 15% to 20% seen just once and about 11% held by the top ten. A further study also used this sample, focusing on T cells in Graves' hyperthyroidism and ophthalmopathy.

The sequences come from peripheral blood mononuclear cells (PBMCs), collected at new diagnosis, from a patient treated with antithyroid drugs. The chain employs TRBV28 and TRBJ1-5, with 8 positions matching TRBD1. This receptor was identified in a man younger than 30 with Graves disease. CDR3 residues: CASNQSVLKDRGGNQPQHF. The CDR3 bases are TGTGCCAGCAACCAATCCGTATTAAAAGACAGGGGTGGCAATCAGCCCCAGCATTTT.